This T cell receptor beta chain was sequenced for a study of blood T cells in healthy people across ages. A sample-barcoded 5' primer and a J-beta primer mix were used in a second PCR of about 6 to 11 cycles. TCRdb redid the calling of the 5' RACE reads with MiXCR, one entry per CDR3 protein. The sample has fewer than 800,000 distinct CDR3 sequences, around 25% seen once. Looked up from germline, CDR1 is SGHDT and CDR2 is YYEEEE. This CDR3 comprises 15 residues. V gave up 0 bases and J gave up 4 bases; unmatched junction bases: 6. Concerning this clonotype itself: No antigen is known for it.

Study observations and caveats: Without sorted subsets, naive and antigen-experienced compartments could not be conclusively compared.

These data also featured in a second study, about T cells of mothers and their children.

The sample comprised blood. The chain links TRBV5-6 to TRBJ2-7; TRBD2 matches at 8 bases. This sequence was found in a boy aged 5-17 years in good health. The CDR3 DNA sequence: TGTGCCAGCAGCTTGGAAAGCGGGAGAGGATACGAGCAGTACTTC. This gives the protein CASSLESGRGYEQYF.